The clone carrying this TCR beta chain has just a few counts. In the original processing: Amplification of reference gene primers was used by the study to estimate nucleated cell counts. Method: immunoSEQ multiplex PCR; TCRdb's copy keeps in-frame clones and lacks some. V, J and clone size are those of that table, while D and trimming were read from the DNA. The top ten clones hold around 3.2% of a sample with around 270,000 clones, 80% to 90% of them seen once. This entry is derived from a study of blood T cell repertoires in COVID-19. Ages ranged from about 18 to 89 years, with residence in some 25 US areas. Participants' reported clinical history set cohort assignment. V gave up 2 bases and J gave up 9 bases, with 8 bases separating them. The CDR3 totals 12 residues.

Material for sequencing was PBMCs or T cells enriched from blood (not recorded which). J is TRBJ1-5 and V is TRBV12-3 or TRBV12-4; D ambiguous. This TCR derives from a woman in her thirties or forties who had been exposed to COVID-19. The chain's CDR3 is CASSLQVGPQHF. Here the CDR3 DNA reads TGTGCCAGCAGTTTACAGGTCGGGCCCCAGCATTTT.